Listed here is a single T cell receptor (beta chain). This sample is part of a study of blood T cells in healthy people across ages. A J-beta primer mix and a sample-barcoded 5' primer were used in a second PCR of roughly 7 to 12 cycles. Researchers report that each sample yielded at least 2.5 million CDR3-containing paired-end reads. One entry per CDR3 protein results from TCRdb running MiXCR on the 5' RACE reads. The table lists around 1.5 million distinct CDR3 sequences, roughly 60% of them singletons, with roughly 6.3% in the top ten. The extraction recovered at least 6 micrograms of total RNA per sample. The CDR3 has 16 residues. The V gene end was trimmed by 3 bases and the J gene end by 3 bases; junction bases not matched to a gene: 8. Germline-derived CDR1 and CDR2 are LGHNA and YNFKEQ.

V and J are TRBV4-2 and TRBJ2-3; 8 bases line up with TRBD2. Specimen: blood. The clonotype was recovered from a man younger than 30 in good health. The CDR3 here is CASSHSSGGPTDTQYF. The DNA for the CDR3 is TGTGCCAGCAGCCACAGCAGCGGGGGCCCAACAGATACGCAGTATTTT.